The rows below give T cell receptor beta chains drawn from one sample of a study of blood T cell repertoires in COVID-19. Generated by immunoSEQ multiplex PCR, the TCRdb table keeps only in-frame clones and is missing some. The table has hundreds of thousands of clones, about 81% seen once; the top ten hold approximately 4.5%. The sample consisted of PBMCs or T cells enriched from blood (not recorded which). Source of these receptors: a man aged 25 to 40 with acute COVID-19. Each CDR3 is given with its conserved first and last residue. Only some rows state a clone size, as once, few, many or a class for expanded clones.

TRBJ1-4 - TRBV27 CASSLGRKMDNEKLFF
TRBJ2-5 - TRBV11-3 CASSSPPTSAQETQYF
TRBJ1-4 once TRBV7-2 CASRKGGRVEKLFF
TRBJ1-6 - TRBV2 CASSAHQGSSYNSPLHF
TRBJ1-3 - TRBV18 CASSPIYRQGAEGNTIYF
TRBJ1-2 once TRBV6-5 CASKLLQARGYTF
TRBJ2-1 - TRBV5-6 CASSRGTSGYNEQFF
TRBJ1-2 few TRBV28 CATGSGGYAGYTF
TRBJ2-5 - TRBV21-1 CASSKDYDGKGQGSETQYF
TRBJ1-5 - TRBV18 CASSPGGQGTLNQPQHF
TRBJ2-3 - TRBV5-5 CASSLPSVGDTQYF
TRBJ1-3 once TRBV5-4 CASSIDRGSGNTIYF
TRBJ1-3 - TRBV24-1 CATSDAADSGNTIYF
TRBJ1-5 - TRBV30 CAWSVPGDSQPQHF
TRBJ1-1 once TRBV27 CASSSTGANTEAFF
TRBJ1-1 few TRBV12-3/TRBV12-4 CASRETGVTEAFF
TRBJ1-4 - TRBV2 CASSDGVGSEKLFF
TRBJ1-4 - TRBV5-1 CASSLDRVDEKLFF
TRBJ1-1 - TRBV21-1 CASVSEAENTEAFF
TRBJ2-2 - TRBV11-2 CASSSVSTGELFF
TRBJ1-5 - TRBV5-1 CASSEVPDNQPQHF
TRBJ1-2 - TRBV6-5 CASSSGGWDWSYTF
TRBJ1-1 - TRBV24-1 CATSDPRDRGPTEAFF
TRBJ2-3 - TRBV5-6 CASSLELAGRTDTQYF
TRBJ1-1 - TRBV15 CATSSPDRGTEAFF
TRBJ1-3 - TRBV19 CASSTGGAVGNTIYF
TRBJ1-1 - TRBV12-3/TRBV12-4 CAISFGQGTEAFF
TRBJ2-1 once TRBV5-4 CASSLSRQEQFF
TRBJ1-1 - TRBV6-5 CASSYFLYEGTEAFF
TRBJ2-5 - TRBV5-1 CASSFSGSYQETQYF
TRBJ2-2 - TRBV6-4 CASSDSSGKAGHTGELFF
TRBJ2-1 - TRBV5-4 CASSSSGDSYNEQFF
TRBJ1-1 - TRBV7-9 CASSRTGVNTEAFF
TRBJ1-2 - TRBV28 CASSLLVPSGYTF
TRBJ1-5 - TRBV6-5 CATKPGPSNQPQHF
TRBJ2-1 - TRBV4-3 CASSQDTSGTDNEQFF
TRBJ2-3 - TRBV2 CASSETRTPSTDTQYF
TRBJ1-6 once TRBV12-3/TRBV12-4 CASSRRDSLHF
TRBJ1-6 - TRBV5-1 CASSLGVGNSPLHF
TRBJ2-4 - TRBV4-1 CASSQDISVIAKNIQYF
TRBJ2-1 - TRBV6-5 CASRSGENSYNEQFF
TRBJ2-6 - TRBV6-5 CASSKAGSGANVLTF
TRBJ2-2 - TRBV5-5 CASSPLGPTNTGELFF
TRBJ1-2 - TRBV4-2 CASSQTFPLELTIGYTF
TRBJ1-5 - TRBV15 CATSTPGTGLRSDQPQHF
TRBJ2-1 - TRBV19 CASRVAGGPLSPEQFF
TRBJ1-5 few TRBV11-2 CASSREAGGNQPQHF
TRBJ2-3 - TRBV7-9 CASRLTSGRTSDTQYF
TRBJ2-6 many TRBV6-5 CASIPESSGANVLTF
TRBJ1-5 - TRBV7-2 CASSLVSSWGGGRPQHF
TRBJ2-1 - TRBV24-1 CATSETGLAGGNEQFF
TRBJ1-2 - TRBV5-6 CASSLVSEGGYTF
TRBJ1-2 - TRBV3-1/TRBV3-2 CASSQDLTGYGGYTF
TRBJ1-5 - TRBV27 CASSFSGTGVQPQHF
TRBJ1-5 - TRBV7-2 CASRATGGNNQPQHF
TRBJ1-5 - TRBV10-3 CAIGQGNQPQHF
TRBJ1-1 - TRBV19 CASSMGGRTEAFF